Each of the 27 T cell receptor beta chains below was sequenced from the same sample in a study of T cell responses to AZD1222 COVID-19 vaccine. Sequencing used immunoSEQ multiplex PCR; TCRdb keeps in-frame clones, though not all of them. The table includes 65,000 to 75,000 clones, around 80% detected once. The sequences come from peripheral blood, collected 28 days after the second AZD1222 dose. The source is an adult who received the AZD1222 COVID-19 vaccine.

CDR3 coding DNA: TGTGCCAGCAGCAATGAACCCGGGGCGAGGGGTGAAGCTTTCTTT. It is translated as CASSNEPGARGEAFF. The chain has TRBV3-1 (or the pseudogene TRBV3-2) and TRBJ1-1, with a possible D match to TRBD1 (5 bases). Germline CDR1 reads LGHDT; CDR2 reads YNNKEL (reference sequence). Trimming pared 5 bases from V and 7 bases from J, leaving 20 bases between. CDR3 length: 15 residues.

The chain recombines TRBV11-2 with TRBJ2-6; tentative D call: TRBD1 (5 bases). In germline, CDR1 is SGHAT, CDR2 FQNNGV. Deletions cut 5 bases from V and 4 bases from J, with 12 bases between. There are 15 residues in the CDR3. The CDR3 reads CASSRQQVGANVLTF. The CDR3 region has the DNA TGTGCCAGCAGCCGACAGCAAGTGGGGGCCAACGTCCTGACTTTC. Combining the CDR3 with reference TRBV11-2 and TRBJ2-6 gives the whole variable domain EAGVAQSPRYKIIEKRQSVAFWCNPISGHATLYWYQQILGQGPKLLIQFQNNGVVDDSQLPKDRFSAERLKGVDSTLKIQPAKLEDSAVYLCASSRQQVGANVLTFGAGSRLTVL.

This rearrangement joins TRBV11-2 to TRBJ1-2, with D hard to call. Per the germline V gene, CDR1 is SGHAT and CDR2 is FQNNGV. Trimming took 5 bases from V and 3 from J, leaving 19 bases between them. The CDR3 extends over 16 amino acids. The CDR3 coding sequence is TGTGCCAGCAGCGACGCCGGCCGGAAAGGGCACTATGGCTACACCTTC. It specifies CASSDAGRKGHYGYTF.

The CDR3 here is CASSLLGGTGGNTEAFF. The CDR3 region has the DNA TGTGCCAGCAGCTTATTAGGGGGGACAGGGGGAAACACTGAAGCTTTCTTT. The chain carries TRBV7-6 and TRBJ1-1; 11 bases line up with TRBD1. J lost 2 bases, V lost 2 bases, and 7 bases had no gene match. This CDR3 is built from 17 residues. CDR1 SGHVS and CDR2 FNYEAQ come from the germline V gene.

This chain joins TRBV19 and TRBJ2-1; maybe TRBD2 (5 bases). The CDR3 extends over 14 amino acids. The V gene lost 1 base and the J gene lost 5 bases, with 9 bases spanning the gap. CDR1 and CDR2 from the germline V gene are LNHDA and SQIVND (reference sequence). CDR3 residues: CASSIGLKDNEQFF. Here the CDR3 DNA reads TGTGCCAGTAGTATAGGACTAAAGGACAATGAGCAGTTCTTC.

In this sample, this clone turned up once. For the CDR3, the DNA is TGTGCCAGCAGCTTAGAGGCGACTGGAAACACCATATATTTT. Translating gives CASSLEATGNTIYF. This sequence joins TRBV7-8 and TRBJ1-3; no reliable D call. CDR1 and CDR2 from the germline V gene are SGHVS and FQNEAQ. V dropped 1 base and J dropped 2 bases, with 6 bases sitting between them. This CDR3 spans 14 amino acids.

The rearrangement joins TRBV7-9 to TRBJ2-5, with 8 bases lining up with TRBD2. Germline-derived CDR1 and CDR2 are SEHNR and FQNEAQ (reference sequence). J was trimmed by 4 bases and V by 0 bases; bases with no gene match: 13. The CDR3 length is 18 residues. CDR3 amino acids: CASSLARASGSIGETQYF. The CDR3 DNA reads TGTGCCAGCAGCTTAGCGCGGGCCAGCGGGAGTATCGGAGAGACCCAGTACTTC. Based on the CDR3 plus reference TRBV7-9 and TRBJ2-5, the full variable domain is DTGVSQNPRHKITKRGQNVTFRCDPISEHNRLYWYRQTLGQGPEFLTYFQNEAQLEKSRLLSDRFSAERPKGSFSTLEIQRTEQGDSAMYLCASSLARASGSIGETQYFGPGTRLLVL.

CDR3 protein: CASSLGNSPYEQYF. The CDR3 DNA follows: TGCGCCAGCAGCTTGGGGAACAGCCCCTACGAGCAGTACTTC. The rearrangement joins TRBV5-1 to TRBJ2-7; D unclear. Trimming left V 0 bases short and J 2 bases short, with 9 bases between. Germline V lookup: CDR1 SGHRS, CDR2 YFSETQ. The CDR3 has 14 amino acids.

This clone was counted a single time. V is TRBV13 and J is TRBJ1-3; 8 nucleotides line up with TRBD1. V trimming: 4 bases; J trimming: 9 bases; junction bases outside the gene matches: 5. Germline CDR1 is PRHDT and CDR2 is FYEKMQ (reference sequence). This CDR3 contains 13 residues. The CDR3: CASSSGQGGTIYF. In DNA, the CDR3 is TGTGCCAGCAGCTCCGGACAGGGAGGCACCATATATTTT.

The rearrangement joins TRBV19 to TRBJ2-1, with TRBD2 matching over 10 bases. V lost 4 bases and J lost 3; bases outside the gene matches: 6. This CDR3 comprises 16 residues. The V gene's germline CDR1 is LNHDA and CDR2 SQIVND (reference sequence). The CDR3, as DNA: TGTGCCAGTAGTACCCTTACTAGCGGGATCTACAATGAGCAGTTCTTC. Protein sequence: CASSTLTSGIYNEQFF.

The chain employs TRBV19 and TRBJ1-6; TRBD1 matches 7 bases. Germline loops: CDR1 LNHDA, CDR2 SQIVND (reference sequence). The CDR3 runs 14 residues. The V gene end was trimmed by 2 bases and the J gene end by 10 bases; junction bases not matched to a gene: 5. CDR3 nucleotide sequence: TGTGCCAGTAGTATAAGGACAGGAGGATCACCCCTCCACTTT. Translation: CASSIRTGGSPLHF. Variable domain in full (rest from reference TRBV19 and TRBJ1-6): DGGITQSPKYLFRKEGQNVTLSCEQNLNHDAMYWYRQDPGQGLRLIYYSQIVNDFQKGDIAEGYSVSREKKESFPLTVTSAQKNPTAFYLCASSIRTGGSPLHFGNGTRLTVT.

This clone has a single count. The chain uses TRBV7-8 and TRBJ2-7; 10 bases map to TRBD1. Trimming took 6 bases from V and 3 from J; bases not matched to a gene: 5. This CDR3 is 14 amino acids long. Germline V gene sequence: CDR1 SGHVS, CDR2 FQNEAQ. The CDR3 sequence: CASRMGQGIYEQYF. The DNA of the CDR3 is TGTGCCAGCAGGATGGGACAGGGGATCTACGAGCAGTACTTC.

V gene TRBV10-1 combines with J gene TRBJ2-1, with 8 bases aligning to TRBD2. The CDR3 loop spans 15 amino acids. V shed 2 bases and J 2 bases; nucleotides not matched to a gene: 2. Germline V gene sequence: CDR1 WNHNN, CDR2 SYGVQD (reference sequence). The CDR3 spells CASSESGGPYNEQFF. Written as DNA, the CDR3 is TGCGCCAGCAGTGAGAGCGGGGGCCCCTACAATGAGCAGTTCTTC.

The chain joins TRBV6-1 to TRBJ2-3; the D gene is possibly TRBD2 (6 bases). This CDR3 spans 14 amino acids. Germline loops: CDR1 MNHNS, CDR2 SASEGT. V dropped 0 bases and J dropped 6 bases, with 10 bases sitting between them. The CDR3 is CASSEAGGVDTQYF. The CDR3 DNA sequence: TGTGCCAGCAGTGAAGCTGGCGGGGTCGATACGCAGTATTTT.

This clone was observed a few times. V usage is TRBV2 and J usage is TRBJ2-1; D gene ambiguous. Trimming left V 4 bases short and J 5 bases short, with 12 bases between. CDR3 length: 14 amino acids. CDR1 SNHLY and CDR2 FYNNEI come from the germline V gene. The CDR3 DNA reads as TGTGCCAGCAGTGGGTACTCCGCCCACAATGAGCAGTTCTTC. It specifies CASSGYSAHNEQFF. The variable domain in full, with the rest retrieved from reference TRBV2 and TRBJ2-1, is EPEVTQTPSHQVTQMGQEVILRCVPISNHLYFYWYRQILGQKVEFLVSFYNNEISEKSEIFDDQFSVERPDGSNFTLKIRSTKLEDSAMYFCASSGYSAHNEQFFGPGTRLTVL.

This sequence joins TRBV5-4 and TRBJ2-5; D may be TRBD1 (6 bases). V was pared by 0 bases and J by 1 base, with 10 bases between. Germline CDR1 reads SGHNT; CDR2 reads YYREEE (reference sequence). This CDR3 is built from 15 residues. CDR3 loop: CASSLAGALQETQYF. DNA of the CDR3: TGTGCCAGCAGCTTGGCAGGGGCCCTCCAAGAGACCCAGTACTTC.

This clone was observed a handful of times. The chain couples TRBV12-3 or TRBV12-4 to TRBJ1-1; D possibly corresponds to TRBD1 (5 bases). CDR3 size: 13 residues. Trimming cost V 8 bases and J 0 bases, with 10 bases left between them. The CDR3 bases are TGTGCCAGCCTGCGACAGTTGAACACTGAAGCTTTCTTT. Its protein product is CASLRQLNTEAFF.

The V and J genes are TRBV27 and TRBJ2-5; 8 bases agree with TRBD2. Germline V gene sequence: CDR1 MNHEY, CDR2 SMNVEV (reference sequence). CDR3 length equals 14 residues. Unmatched junction bases numbered 3, after V lost 2 bases and J lost 4 bases. The CDR3 sequence: CASSLDLAGETQYF. The CDR3 region has the DNA TGTGCCAGCAGTTTAGATCTAGCGGGAGAGACCCAGTACTTC.

The rearrangement links TRBV11-3 to TRBJ2-2; D uncertain. Germline V gene sequence: CDR1 SGHNT, CDR2 YENEEA. Trimming left V 0 bases short and J 0 bases short, with 5 bases between. This CDR3 has 15 amino acids. This CDR3 is CASSLDGPNTGELFF. The CDR3 nucleotides are TGTGCCAGCAGCTTAGATGGACCGAACACCGGGGAGCTGTTTTTT.

The genes are TRBV7-9 and TRBJ1-2; 8 positions match TRBD1. The V gene end was trimmed by 5 bases and the J gene end by 0 bases; junction bases not matched to a gene: 8. This CDR3 spans 16 amino acids. CDR1 is SEHNR, CDR2 FQNEAQ, per germline (reference sequence). CDR3 sequence (DNA): TGTGCCAGCAGCGCGCGGACAGGGCAGGCTAACTATGGCTACACCTTC. It translates to CASSARTGQANYGYTF.

This chain links TRBV2 with TRBJ2-2; D ambiguous. V dropped 4 bases and J dropped 5 bases, with 5 bases sitting between them. From germline, CDR1 is SNHLY and CDR2 FYNNEI. The CDR3 runs to 12 residues. For the CDR3, the DNA is TGTGCCAGCAGTGGACCGACCGGGGAGCTGTTTTTT. Residues: CASSGPTGELFF.

The chain carries TRBV19 and TRBJ1-5, with TRBD1 identical over 7 bases. Germline values: CDR1 LNHDA, CDR2 SQIVND (reference sequence). The V and J ends lost 6 bases and 0 bases, in that order; junction bases with no gene match: 2. The CDR3 has 14 residues. CDR3 loop: CASRAGGSNQPQHF. In DNA form, the CDR3 reads TGTGCCAGTAGGGCAGGGGGTAGCAATCAGCCCCAGCATTTT.

The chain combines TRBV5-6 with TRBJ2-2; D is ambiguous. V lost 1 base and J lost 0, with 4 bases in between. Germline CDR1 and CDR2: SGHDT and YYEEEE. This CDR3 has 14 residues. Written as DNA, the CDR3 is TGTGCCAGCAGCTTGATGCCGAACACCGGGGAGCTGTTTTTT. Its protein product is CASSLMPNTGELFF. The variable domain in full, with the rest retrieved from reference TRBV5-6 and TRBJ2-2, is DAGVTQSPTHLIKTRGQQVTLRCSPKSGHDTVSWYQQALGQGPQFIFQYYEEEERQRGNFPDRFSGHQFPNYSSELNVNALLLGDSALYLCASSLMPNTGELFFGEGSRLTVL.

The chain joins TRBV19 to TRBJ2-5; D is possibly TRBD1 (5 bases). CDR3 length: 15 residues. Deletions cut 3 bases from V and 5 bases from J, with 16 bases between. Germline V gives CDR1 LNHDA, CDR2 SQIVND (reference sequence). The CDR3 spells CASSIRKGPLETQYF. CDR3 nucleotide sequence: TGTGCCAGTAGTATCCGTAAGGGGCCGTTGGAGACCCAGTACTTC.

Written as DNA, the CDR3 is TGTGCCAGCAGTTTATATGGGTCTAACACCGGGGAGCTGTTTTTT. It specifies CASSLYGSNTGELFF. This chain uses TRBV27 with TRBJ2-2; D is unresolved. The CDR3 consists of 15 residues. Trimming cost V 1 base and J 2 bases, with 8 bases left between them. The germline V gene has CDR1 MNHEY and CDR2 SMNVEV (reference sequence).

With regard to this clone: In this CDR3 the conserved last residue, phenylalanine or tryptophan, is missing, so a read error is likely. The DNA is omitted, as the CDR3 cannot be located on it reliably, and the CDR3 follows TCRdb's listing. The rearrangement uses TRBV25-1 and TRBJ2-7; TRBD1 is taken as the D call from the table, unchecked against the DNA. Termini included, the CDR3 measures 12 amino acids. Germline CDR1 reads MGHDK; CDR2 reads SYGVNS. CDR3 amino acids: CASSEYRDRNNL.

The chain is built from TRBV28 and TRBJ1-5; no clear D. The CDR3 totals 11 residues. V lost 3 bases and J 3 bases, leaving 0 bases between the germline ends. Germline loops: CDR1 MDHEN, CDR2 SYDVKM. In DNA, the CDR3 is TGTGCCAGCAGTTTCAATCAGCCCCAGCATTTT. Translation: CASSFNQPQHF.